Listed here are 9 T cell receptor beta chains from one sample, sequenced in a study of cytomegalovirus exposure and HLA in healthy donors. Assay: immunoSEQ multiplex PCR; the TCRdb copy retains only in-frame clones and omits some. The sample includes about 340,000 clones, 86% of them seen just once. Sequenced material: PBMCs. Every receptor here comes from a woman between 18 and 29 years old in good health and CMV-seronegative.

This chain joins TRBV5-1 and TRBJ2-3, with unresolved D. Trimming stripped 0 bases from V and 2 bases from J, with 7 bases between. CDR1 is SGHRS and CDR2 is YFSETQ in the germline V gene. This CDR3 has 14 amino acids. CDR3 DNA sequence: TGCGCCAGCAGCTTGGCCGGGTTCACAGATACGCAGTATTTT. Amino acids: CASSLAGFTDTQYF.

The V and J genes are TRBV29-1 and TRBJ2-7; TRBD1 is a possible D gene (5 bases). The V end was cut by 1 base, the J end by 7 bases, with 14 bases between. Looked up from germline, CDR1 is SQVTM and CDR2 is ANQGSEA. The CDR3 loop spans 13 amino acids. CDR3 residues: CSVEVGASKEQYF. CDR3 nucleotides: TGCAGCGTTGAAGTAGGGGCTTCTAAAGAGCAGTACTTC.

The chain couples TRBV9 to TRBJ1-1; D unresolved. Germline V lookup: CDR1 SGDLS, CDR2 YYNGEE. CDR3 length: 14 amino acids. V shed 2 bases and J shed 2 bases, with 10 bases lying between them. The DNA of the CDR3 is TGTGCCAGCAGCGTTTCCAGTCTCAACACTGAAGCTTTCTTT. It translates to CASSVSSLNTEAFF.

The genes are TRBV5-4 and TRBJ2-7, with 9 bases lining up with TRBD2. The CDR3 totals 15 residues. V lost 4 bases, J lost 5 bases, and 10 bases stayed unmatched. CDR1 is SGHNT and CDR2 is YYREEE in the germline V gene (reference sequence). CDR3 sequence reads: CASSRAVAGANEQYF. The CDR3 DNA reads as TGTGCCAGCAGCCGAGCGGTAGCGGGAGCAAACGAGCAGTACTTC.

The chain joins TRBV29-1 to TRBJ2-1; no firm D call. Germline-derived CDR1 and CDR2 are SQVTM and ANQGSEA. The CDR3 is 14 amino acids. The V end was cut by 5 bases, the J end by 0 bases, with 11 bases between. The CDR3 coding sequence is TGCAGCGTTCATTTTTTGTCCTCCTACAATGAGCAGTTCTTC. It codes for CSVHFLSSYNEQFF.

The chain uses TRBV4-3 and TRBJ2-1; D not certain. This CDR3 is built from 15 residues. In germline, CDR1 is LGHNA, CDR2 YSLEER. V was cut by 2 bases and J by 2 bases, with 10 bases left in between. CDR3: CASSQSPVTYNEQFF. The CDR3 DNA follows: TGCGCCAGCAGCCAATCCCCGGTCACCTACAATGAGCAGTTCTTC.

The CDR3 DNA follows: TGTGCCAGCAGTTACACTAGCGGGGCTTACAATGAGCAGTTCTTC. Translation: CASSYTSGAYNEQFF. V and J are TRBV27 and TRBJ2-1; 10 positions agree with TRBD2. The CDR3 covers 15 residues. V shed 4 bases and J 4 bases; nucleotides not matched to a gene: 4. Germline values: CDR1 MNHEY, CDR2 SMNVEV (reference sequence).

V gene TRBV6-5 combines with J gene TRBJ2-7; TRBD1 is a possible D gene (5 bases). Germline V gene sequence: CDR1 MNHEY, CDR2 SVGAGI. This CDR3 is built from 14 residues. Between the trimmed V and J ends, which lost 5 bases and 2 bases, there was a span of 13 bases. CDR3 sequence reads: CASSLDSLAYEQYF. The DNA of the CDR3 is TGTGCCAGCAGTCTTGACAGTCTAGCCTACGAGCAGTACTTC.

The chain has TRBV6-1 and TRBJ1-2; TRBD1 agrees at 7 bases. The germline V gene encodes CDR1 MNHNS and CDR2 SASEGT. V trimming: 6 bases; J trimming: 2 bases; junction bases outside the gene matches: 6. The CDR3 is made up of 14 amino acids. The DNA for the CDR3 is TGTGCCAGCAGACCACAGGGGTTCAACTATGGCTACACCTTC. Its translation: CASRPQGFNYGYTF.